Sequencing of this T cell receptor (beta chain) was carried out in a study of early T cells in non-severe SARS-CoV-2 infection (dated by TCRdb to about 2021). Regarding the study in general: Because TCR sequencing was done on bulk RNA from unsorted whole blood, the alpha and beta chains could not be paired. What the study reported, not specific to this receptor: VDJdb matching was skewed toward anti-spike CD8 responses and likely underestimated virus-specific expansions, missing private and CD4 specificities.

Receptor libraries were prepared by 5' RACE. The sequencing machine was a NextSeq 500. To correct for sequencing error and PCR bias, the TCR library protocol tagged individual cDNA molecules with unique molecular identifiers. TCR alpha and beta chains were both sequenced, and the abundances of alpha and beta sequences in each sample were closely correlated with each other. From the authors' description of their analysis: Decombinator V4 was used to perform V gene, J gene and CDR3 annotation of TCR sequences. TCRs were defined as expanded if a significant change between any two time points was detected under a Poisson model with p below 0.0001. TCR abundances were normalised to the total number of TCRs sequenced per sample and were expressed as counts per million. MAIT TCRs were defined by TRAV1-2 paired with TRAJ12, TRAJ20 or TRAJ33, and iNKT TCRs by TRAV10 paired with TRAJ18. VDJdb, accessed 1 November 2021, was searched for CMV, EBV and SARS-CoV-2 annotated TCRs, with TCRs annotated for multiple antigens excluded. The raw public reads went through TCRdb reprocessing: fastp at Q25, MiXCR clone calling, in-frame beta chains kept. CDR3 protein sequences are deduplicated, and each keeps its most common genes and DNA. The authors' filters were not applied to this entry. In all, the sample holds about 84,000 distinct CDR3 sequences, and about 12% of those were seen once. The ten most abundant clones make up under 3% of the sample.

Set within a cohort of healthcare workers in London, UK, this nested case-control study involved weekly PCR testing of nasopharyngeal swabs along with blood sampling. Healthcare workers were recruited between 23 and 31 March 2020, during the week of the UK lockdown, and were followed weekly for up to roughly 16 weeks. The sample holds many counts of this clonotype. Its antigen remains unidentified. Within one base of it there is no much larger clone, and no base qualities were kept. The germline V gene (reference sequence) yields MNHNY for CDR1 and SVGAGI for CDR2. Measured from the cysteine to the phenylalanine, the CDR3 is 13 residues long. Only the CDR3 DNA is retained, 39 bases long and in frame from the first base. Trimming at the junction amounts to 2 bases on V and 0 bases on J, and the germline ends lie 4 bases apart.

The sequence is built from TRBV6-6 and TRBJ2-5; too little of a D gene remains to name it. Sequencing was done on a sample of whole blood. This receptor was taken from an adult who was a healthcare worker with PCR-confirmed SARS-CoV-2 infection or an uninfected control (not recorded which). The CDR3 in this case is CASSYRYQETQYF. The sequenced DNA is TGTGCCAGCAGTTACCGGTACCAAGAGACCCAGTACTTC.